A selection of T cell receptor beta chains follows, all from one sample in a study of OX40 agonist ivuxolimab in advanced cancers. Profiled with immunoSEQ multiplex PCR; TCRdb holds only in-frame clones, not every one. Of around 64,000 clones listed, 80% were seen once; the top ten hold 1.2%. The sequencing here drew on CD4+ or CD8+ T cells sorted from blood, taken in a trial of the OX40 agonist ivuxolimab. These receptors were collected from an adult with an advanced solid tumor such as melanoma, head and neck, liver or kidney cancer. Both conserved end residues are part of each CDR3. D genes are given only for firm matches. Some rows have no size entry. The others give once, few or many, or a class for an expanded clone.

V gene,clone size,J gene,D gene,CDR3 protein,CDR3 DNA
TRBV5-6,NA,TRBJ2-1,NA,CASSLRGYTYNEQFF,TGTGCCAGCAGCTTGCGGGGGTACACCTACAATGAGCAGTTCTTC
TRBV5-1,NA,TRBJ2-5,NA,CASSLAAALQETQYF,TGCGCCAGCAGCTTGGCCGCTGCCCTCCAAGAGACCCAGTACTTC
TRBV27,NA,TRBJ2-7,TRBD2,CASSQLAGGPYEQYF,TGTGCCAGCAGTCAACTAGCGGGGGGACCCTACGAGCAGTACTTC
TRBV20-1,few,TRBJ1-5,NA,CSARGVEFQHF,TGCAGTGCTAGAGGGGTCGAGTTCCAGCATTTT
TRBV5-1,NA,TRBJ1-1,NA,CASSLRVKGLNTEAFF,TGCGCCAGCAGCTTAAGAGTGAAGGGGCTGAACACTGAAGCTTTCTTT
TRBV21-1,once,TRBJ2-5,NA,CASSKKGTGDGETQYF,TGTGCCAGCAGCAAAAAGGGGACAGGGGACGGGGAGACCCAGTACTTC
TRBV7-2,NA,TRBJ1-3,NA,CASSINGAPGNTIYF,TGTGCCAGCAGCATTAATGGGGCACCTGGAAACACCATATATTTT
TRBV4-1,NA,TRBJ1-1,TRBD1,CASSQGSRGTGLFTAAFF,TGCGCCAGCAGCCAAGGTAGTAGGGGGACAGGACTTTTTACTGCAGCTTTCTTT
TRBV7-2,few,TRBJ2-1,TRBD2,CASSAPGTSGGASPNEQFF,TGTGCCAGCAGCGCGCCCGGGACTAGCGGGGGGGCCTCCCCCAATGAGCAGTTCTTC
TRBV2,NA,TRBJ2-7,TRBD2,CASSVRLAGDGYEQYF,TGTGCCAGCAGTGTACGGCTAGCGGGGGATGGCTACGAGCAGTACTTC
TRBV7-8,NA,TRBJ2-3,NA,CASVTGGTDTQYF,TGTGCCAGCGTGACTGGGGGCACAGATACGCAGTATTTT
TRBV2,NA,TRBJ1-3,NA,CASRDRVASNTIYF,TGTGCCAGCAGGGATAGGGTGGCTTCGAACACCATATATTTT
TRBV5-6,NA,TRBJ2-3,NA,CASSLSRGTDTQYF,TGTGCCAGCAGCTTGTCACGGGGCACAGATACGCAGTATTTT
TRBV25-1,few,TRBJ1-2,TRBD1,CASSAPGQNYGYTF,TGTGCCAGCAGTGCCCCGGGACAGAACTATGGCTACACCTTC
TRBV11-2,NA,TRBJ2-1,TRBD2,CASSGTSDVNEQFF,TGTGCCAGCAGCGGGACTAGCGACGTCAATGAGCAGTTCTTC
TRBV6-5,few,TRBJ2-5,NA,CASRRTVLETQYF,TGTGCCAGCAGACGGACAGTTTTAGAGACCCAGTACTTC
TRBV6-6,NA,TRBJ2-1,NA,CASRASQSNEQFF,TGTGCCAGCAGGGCGTCTCAATCCAATGAGCAGTTCTTC
TRBV6-6,NA,TRBJ2-7,NA,CASSPLAFPPFEQYF,TGTGCCAGCAGCCCTCTAGCATTCCCTCCCTTCGAGCAGTACTTC
TRBV7-2,once,TRBJ1-4,TRBD1,CASSRTGPNEKLFF,TGTGCCAGCAGTCGGACAGGGCCAAATGAAAAACTGTTTTTT
TRBV19,NA,TRBJ2-5,NA,CASSPRDSETQYF,TGTGCCAGTAGCCCCCGGGACTCTGAGACCCAGTACTTC
TRBV2,NA,TRBJ1-2,NA,CASTQRNYGYTF,TGTGCCAGCACCCAGCGAAACTATGGCTACACCTTC
TRBV4-1,few,TRBJ1-5,NA,CASSQDGNTHSQPQHF,TGCGCCAGCAGCCAAGATGGAAACACCCATTCTCAGCCCCAGCATTTT
TRBV29-1,NA,TRBJ2-7,NA,CSVCSRQEHEQYF,TGCAGCGTTTGTTCCCGACAGGAGCACGAGCAGTACTTC
TRBV25-1,NA,TRBJ2-2,NA,CASTPTRNLDLGELFF,TGTGCCAGCACCCCAACCCGGAATCTGGATCTGGGGGAGCTGTTTTTT
TRBV28,NA,TRBJ1-2,NA,CASSRPVEGYTF,TGTGCCAGCAGTCGACCGGTAGAGGGCTACACCTTC
TRBV30,NA,TRBJ1-3,NA,CAWSVLGGSPLSGNTIYF,TGTGCCTGGAGTGTACTGGGGGGCAGTCCACTCTCTGGAAACACCATATATTTT
TRBV27,once,TRBJ1-2,NA,CASSLEGRNYGYTF,TGTGCCAGCAGTTTAGAGGGCAGAAATTATGGCTACACCTTC
TRBV30,NA,TRBJ2-7,NA,CAWSGVFGEQYF,TGTGCCTGGTCGGGGGTTTTTGGTGAGCAGTACTTC
TRBV5-6,NA,TRBJ1-4,TRBD1,CASQQGVGEKLFF,TGTGCCAGTCAACAGGGGGTGGGTGAAAAACTGTTTTTT
TRBV10-3,NA,TRBJ2-7,TRBD1,CAISFSRGGDRGTYEQYF,TGTGCCATCAGTTTCTCCCGGGGGGGGGACAGGGGCACCTACGAGCAGTACTTC
TRBV11-2,NA,TRBJ2-3,NA,CASSLDSGTSTQYF,TGTGCCAGCAGCTTAGATTCAGGGACATCCACGCAGTATTTT
TRBV5-1,NA,TRBJ2-7,TRBD1,CASSSTQGDYEQYF,TGCGCCAGCAGCTCCACGCAGGGGGACTACGAGCAGTACTTC
TRBV2,once,TRBJ2-5,NA,CASSEGTVQETQYF,TGTGCCAGCAGTGAAGGGACAGTCCAAGAGACCCAGTACTTC
TRBV7-6,many,TRBJ2-7,TRBD1,CASSLVGQGFYEQYF,TGTGCCAGCAGCTTAGTGGGACAGGGTTTCTACGAGCAGTACTTC
TRBV4-1,NA,TRBJ2-1,NA,CASSQDGIAAYNEQFF,TGCGCCAGCAGCCAAGATGGAATAGCGGCCTACAATGAGCAGTTCTTC
TRBV12-5,once,TRBJ2-2,TRBD1,CASGAQGDNTGELFF,TGTGCTAGTGGTGCCCAGGGGGACAACACCGGGGAGCTGTTTTTT
TRBV4-3,NA,TRBJ2-3,NA,CASSQEGTGIGTQYF,TGCGCCAGCAGCCAAGAAGGGACGGGCATCGGTACGCAGTATTTT
TRBV19,NA,TRBJ1-2,NA,CASSIRPRDGYGYTF,TGTGCCAGTAGTATTCGGCCCAGGGATGGCTATGGCTACACCTTC
TRBV27,NA,TRBJ1-6,TRBD1,CASSLYGTVNNSPLHF,TGTGCCAGCAGTTTATATGGGACAGTGAATAATTCACCCCTCCACTTT
TRBV30,NA,TRBJ2-3,NA,CAWSVGGWSNTQYF,TGTGCCTGGAGTGTCGGCGGATGGTCCAATACGCAGTATTTT
TRBV18,NA,TRBJ2-5,NA,CASSPPQGGETQYF,TGTGCCAGCTCACCACCCCAGGGGGGCGAGACCCAGTACTTC
TRBV21-1,NA,TRBJ1-5,NA,CASSKRDRGYNQPQHF,TGTGCCAGCAGCAAACGGGACAGGGGTTACAATCAGCCCCAGCATTTT
TRBV30,NA,TRBJ2-7,TRBD1,CAWSVGWTGGHEQYF,TGTGCCTGGAGTGTCGGCTGGACAGGGGGCCACGAGCAGTACTTC
TRBV5-1,NA,TRBJ2-7,NA,CASSFKAGLLEQYF,TGCGCCAGCAGCTTTAAGGCAGGACTCCTCGAGCAGTACTTC
TRBV7-7,NA,TRBJ2-5,NA,CASSLDGSTQYF,TGTGCTAGCAGCTTAGATGGGAGCACCCAGTACTTC
TRBV7-9,NA,TRBJ2-3,NA,CASSPRPSSSTDTQYF,TGTGCCAGCAGCCCCAGACCGTCCTCTAGCACAGATACGCAGTATTTT
TRBV12-2,NA,TRBJ1-5,NA,CASRLVTPHHSNQPQHF,TGTGCAAGTCGCTTAGTAACCCCCCACCACTCGAATCAGCCCCAGCATTTT
TRBV5-4,NA,TRBJ2-7,NA,CASSPRAGGASYEQYF,TGTGCCAGCAGCCCCAGGGCTGGGGGGGCCTCCTACGAGCAGTACTTC
TRBV10-3,few,TRBJ1-6,NA,CAISGDRRDNSPLHF,TGTGCCATCAGTGGTGACAGGAGGGATAATTCACCCCTCCACTTT
TRBV18,NA,TRBJ1-5,NA,CASSPPSGLQSNQPQHF,TGTGCCAGCTCACCCCCCTCAGGGTTACAAAGCAATCAGCCCCAGCATTTT
TRBV5-1,NA,TRBJ2-1,TRBD2,CASSLQPASGGITYNEQFF,TGCGCCAGCAGCTTGCAACCTGCGTCGGGGGGGATCACTTACAATGAGCAGTTCTTC
TRBV4-1,NA,TRBJ2-7,TRBD2,CASSQDKAGAQSYEQYF,TGCGCCAGCAGCCAAGACAAAGCGGGGGCCCAATCCTACGAGCAGTACTTC
TRBV7-2,NA,TRBJ2-1,NA,CASSLDIGYNEQFF,TGTGCCAGCAGCTTAGATATTGGCTACAATGAGCAGTTCTTC
TRBV30,NA,TRBJ1-1,TRBD1,CAGYRGLDTEAFF,TGTGCCGGATACAGGGGTTTGGACACTGAAGCTTTCTTT
TRBV6-6,NA,TRBJ2-5,NA,CASSYAQTQETQYF,TGTGCCAGCAGTTACGCACAGACCCAAGAGACCCAGTACTTC